The 27 T cell receptor beta chains reported below all come from one sample, sequenced in a study of identical twins. TCRdb re-analysed the 5' RACE reads in MiXCR, keeping a single row per CDR3 protein. The profile shows around 550,000 distinct CDR3 sequences, approximately 14% of them singletons. These data were likewise used in another study, on yellow fever vaccine responses in identical twins.

The specimen was CD4+ T cells sorted from blood. Receptor source: a young woman in good health.

The chain links TRBV12-3 or TRBV12-4 to TRBJ2-1; TRBD2 might be the D (6 bases). Trimming removed 3 bases at V and 0 bases at J, with 18 bases between. CDR3 length: 18 residues. CDR3 loop: CASSFTPLATSSYNEQFF. CDR3 nucleotide sequence: TGTGCCAGCAGTTTCACTCCGCTAGCGACTAGCTCCTACAATGAGCAGTTCTTC.

This clonotype has just a few counts. The rearrangement uses TRBV6-1 and TRBJ2-5, with a possible D match to TRBD2 (7 bases). V was trimmed by 5 bases and J by 5 bases, leaving 18 bases between them. The CDR3 sequence is 15 residues long. Germline CDR1 is MNHNS and CDR2 is SASEGT. Here the CDR3 DNA reads TGTGCCAGCAGTCCCGGTCCGGGGGGCCGTGAGACCCAGTACTTC. Its protein product is CASSPGPGGRETQYF.

This clonotype was counted a few times. This sequence joins TRBV20-1 and TRBJ2-7, with D perhaps matching TRBD1 (6 bases). Per the germline V gene, CDR1 is DFQATT and CDR2 is SNEGSKA (reference sequence). This CDR3 is built from 15 residues. V lost 4 bases to trimming and J lost 1 base, with 17 bases between them. The CDR3 DNA is TGCAGTGCTACACCGACAGGCCGAACATCCTACGAGCAGTACTTC. Protein: CSATPTGRTSYEQYF.

Only a few counts were recorded for this clonotype. J is TRBJ2-5 and V is TRBV29-1; D is perhaps TRBD1 (6 bases). Germline assignment: CDR1 SQVTM and CDR2 ANQGSEA. V was pared by 6 bases and J by 5 bases, with 13 bases between. This CDR3 has 12 amino acids. In DNA, the CDR3 is TGCAGCGTCCAGGGGCCCGGGGAGACCCAGTACTTC. Residues: CSVQGPGETQYF.

This clonotype has at least ten counts. The junction departs from germline at one end; a sequencing error may be responsible. The J gene is TRBJ2-1, the V gene TRBV7-3, with 8 bases matching TRBD2. The CDR3 loop spans 15 amino acids. The germline V gene has CDR1 SGHTA and CDR2 FQGTGA. CDR3 bases: TGTGCCAGCAGCATAACTAGCGGCCGTTACAATGAGCAGTTCTTC. Residues: CASSITSGRYNEQFF.

This clonotype has at least ten counts. The V call is TRBV7-8, the J call TRBJ2-5; D might be TRBD1 (6 bases). V dropped 1 base and J dropped 5 bases, with 11 bases sitting between them. Germline V gene sequence: CDR1 SGHVS, CDR2 FQNEAQ. The CDR3 consists of 14 residues. CDR3 amino acids: CASSLDRVSETQYF. In DNA form, the CDR3 reads TGTGCCAGCAGCTTAGACAGGGTATCCGAGACCCAGTACTTC.

This clonotype was observed a handful of times. The chain carries TRBV12-3 or TRBV12-4 and TRBJ1-6; possibly TRBD1 for D (6 bases). The V end was cut by 6 bases, the J end by 13 bases, with 22 bases between. The CDR3 has 15 amino acids. CDR3 sequence: CASSRNRERAYPLHF. The CDR3 DNA sequence: TGTGCCAGCAGCCGTAACAGGGAACGGGCTTACCCCCTCCACTTT.

The rearrangement uses TRBV4-1 and TRBJ2-1, with 7 bases identical to TRBD2. Germline loops: CDR1 MGHRA, CDR2 YSYEKL. The CDR3 runs 16 residues. The junction had 5 bases not matched to a gene; V was cut back by 0 bases and J by 3 bases. CDR3 DNA: TGCGCCAGCAGCCAAGAGACCAGCGGGAACTACAATGAGCAGTTCTTC. It specifies CASSQETSGNYNEQFF.

V is TRBV10-3 and J is TRBJ2-3, with 7 bases matching TRBD2. V shed 9 bases, J shed 2 bases, and the junction held 5 bases outside the gene matches. The CDR3 runs to 13 residues. Germline CDR1 reads ENHRY; CDR2 reads SYGVKD. The CDR3 reads CAIAGRSTDTQYF. CDR3 nucleotide sequence: TGTGCCATAGCGGGACGATCCACAGATACGCAGTATTTT.

This clonotype turned up a few times. The J gene is TRBJ2-1, the V gene TRBV4-1, with D hard to call. Germline V gene lookup returns CDR1 MGHRA and CDR2 YSYEKL. V was pared by 1 base and J by 8 bases, with 9 bases between. This CDR3 spans 13 amino acids. CDR3 sequence: CASSQVPIYEQFF. In nucleotides, the CDR3 is TGCGCCAGCAGCCAAGTCCCCATCTATGAGCAGTTCTTC.

This clonotype came up many times. V gene TRBV12-3 or TRBV12-4 combines with J gene TRBJ2-5, with D tentatively TRBD2 (6 bases). Deletions cut 1 base from V and 6 bases from J, with 9 bases between. The CDR3 loop spans 13 amino acids. CDR3 residues: CASSLGGVKTQYF. As DNA, the CDR3 is TGTGCCAGCAGTTTAGGGGGGGTAAAGACCCAGTACTTC.

This clonotype was observed a few times. The J gene is TRBJ2-7, the V gene TRBV20-1, with 11 bases lining up with TRBD2. V gave up 5 bases and J gave up 2 bases; unmatched junction bases: 8. This CDR3 contains 15 residues. Germline values: CDR1 DFQATT, CDR2 SNEGSKA (reference sequence). The CDR3 protein is CSAHPGLAAPYEQYF. The CDR3 DNA reads TGCAGTGCTCACCCGGGACTAGCGGCCCCCTACGAGCAGTACTTC.

This clonotype was counted a few times. The chain couples TRBV20-1 to TRBJ2-1; 11 nucleotides agree with TRBD2. CDR3 length: 15 amino acids. The J segment lost 2 bases and the V segment lost 1 base, leaving 1 base of the junction unmatched. Per the germline V gene, CDR1 is DFQATT and CDR2 is SNEGSKA (reference sequence). The CDR3 is CSARGLAGTYNEQFF. DNA for the CDR3: TGCAGTGCTAGAGGACTAGCGGGGACCTACAATGAGCAGTTCTTC.

This chain joins TRBV7-9 and TRBJ2-3, with 11 bases identical to TRBD2. The CDR3 has 16 amino acids. Germline assignment: CDR1 SEHNR and CDR2 FQNEAQ (reference sequence). Losses at the gene ends were 5 bases for V and 3 bases for J; bases not matched to a gene: 7. Written as DNA, the CDR3 is TGTGCCAGCAGCCGAGGGACTAGCGGATCTACAGATACGCAGTATTTT. This encodes CASSRGTSGSTDTQYF.

This clonotype was seen more than once but under ten times. The V gene is TRBV9, the J gene TRBJ2-2; D is ambiguous. Per the germline V gene, CDR1 is SGDLS and CDR2 is YYNGEE. V lost 0 bases and J 3 bases, leaving 6 bases between the germline ends. The CDR3 covers 14 residues. CDR3 sequence (DNA): TGTGCCAGCAGCGTAGCGGCCTACACCGGGGAGCTGTTTTTT. Translated, it gives CASSVAAYTGELFF. Looking up the rest from reference TRBV9 and TRBJ2-2 gives the full variable domain: DSGVTQTPKHLITATGQRVTLRCSPRSGDLSVYWYQQSLDQGLQFLIQYYNGEERAKGNILERFSAQQFPDLHSELNLSSLELGDSALYFCASSVAAYTGELFFGEGSRLTVL.

This clonotype was observed a few times. The J gene is TRBJ2-3, the V gene TRBV28; TRBD1 might be the D (6 bases). CDR3 length: 14 amino acids. V was clipped by 5 bases and J by 2 bases, with 11 bases between them. The germline V gene encodes CDR1 MDHEN and CDR2 SYDVKM. CDR3 DNA sequence: TGTGCCAGCAGTGACAGGCACTCCACAGATACGCAGTATTTT. It codes for CASSDRHSTDTQYF.

This rearrangement joins TRBV27 to TRBJ2-7; 10 nucleotides line up with TRBD2. With V trimmed by 8 bases and J by 5 bases, 9 bases remained unmatched. Germline CDR1 and CDR2: MNHEY and SMNVEV (reference sequence). The CDR3 is made up of 14 amino acids. This CDR3 is CASGKREGHHEQYF. CDR3 DNA sequence: TGTGCCAGCGGCAAGCGGGAGGGTCACCACGAGCAGTACTTC.

This clonotype came up a few times. V is TRBV20-1 and J is TRBJ2-7; D is ambiguous. Trimming cost V 2 bases and J 4 bases, with 15 bases left between them. Per germline, CDR1 DFQATT and CDR2 SNEGSKA (reference sequence). The CDR3 covers 14 residues. The CDR3 sequence: CSARNGPNEYEQYF. In DNA form, the CDR3 reads TGCAGTGCTAGAAACGGGCCTAACGAATACGAGCAGTACTTC.

This clonotype occurred many times. The V call is TRBV5-1, the J call TRBJ2-1; 8 nucleotides match TRBD1. The length of the CDR3 is 14 residues. CDR1 is SGHRS, CDR2 YFSETQ, per germline. V trimming: 3 bases; J trimming: 4 bases; junction bases outside the gene matches: 3. CDR3 loop: CASSSGQGYNEQFF. For the CDR3, the DNA is TGCGCCAGCAGCTCCGGACAGGGTTACAATGAGCAGTTCTTC. The full variable domain, its missing parts supplied by reference TRBV5-1 and TRBJ2-1, is KAGVTQTPRYLIKTRGQQVTLSCSPISGHRSVSWYQQTPGQGLQFLFEYFSETQRNKGNFPGRFSGRQFSNSRSEMNVSTLELGDSALYLCASSSGQGYNEQFFGPGTRLTVL.

This chain connects TRBV7-9 to TRBJ2-3; D gene ambiguous. The CDR3 has 14 amino acids. V was pared by 1 base and J by 6 bases, with 11 bases between. The germline V gene encodes CDR1 SEHNR and CDR2 FQNEAQ (reference sequence). The CDR3 DNA is TGTGCCAGCAGCTTAGACATGAAAGGGGATACGCAGTATTTT. Residues: CASSLDMKGDTQYF.

The rearrangement links TRBV6-4 to TRBJ2-1; 7 nucleotides agree with TRBD1. J gave up 4 bases and V 6 bases, and 12 bases lay outside the gene matches. This CDR3 is 16 amino acids long. The germline V gene encodes CDR1 MRHNA and CDR2 SNTAGT. This chain's CDR3 is CASSASGTEIYNEQFF. The CDR3 DNA is TGTGCCAGCAGCGCCTCCGGGACAGAGATATACAATGAGCAGTTCTTC.

The J gene is TRBJ1-2, the V gene TRBV28; D not certain. The CDR3 is made up of 16 amino acids. V dropped 1 base and J dropped 6 bases, with 18 bases sitting between them. CDR1 and CDR2 (germline): MDHEN, SYDVKM. Here the CDR3 reads CASSLSILRGYDGYTF. CDR3 DNA sequence: TGTGCCAGCAGTTTATCAATCTTACGGGGTTATGATGGCTACACCTTC.

The genes are TRBV28 and TRBJ2-6; tentative D call: TRBD1 (5 bases). The V end was cut by 5 bases, the J end by 4 bases, with 12 bases between. The CDR3 contains 15 residues. The germline CDR1 and CDR2 sequences are MDHEN and SYDVKM. The CDR3 reads CASSTAGSGANVLTF. The CDR3 DNA is TGTGCCAGCAGTACCGCAGGGTCAGGGGCCAACGTCCTGACTTTC. The full variable domain, its missing parts supplied by reference TRBV28 and TRBJ2-6, is DVKVTQSSRYLVKRTGEKVFLECVQDMDHENMFWYRQDPGLGLRLIYFSYDVKMKEKGDIPEGYSVSREKKERFSLILESASTNQTSMYLCASSTAGSGANVLTFGAGSRLTVL.

There are a few counts of this clonotype. This rearrangement joins TRBV29-1 to TRBJ2-3; TRBD2 matches at 11 bases. CDR3 length: 16 residues. With 4 bases clipped from V and 2 bases from J, the junction kept 8 bases outside the gene matches. Germline CDR1 and CDR2: SQVTM and ANQGSEA. This CDR3 is CSVGGLAGGITDTQYF. In DNA, the CDR3 is TGCAGCGTTGGTGGGCTAGCGGGGGGAATCACAGATACGCAGTATTTT.

The rearrangement links TRBV12-3 or TRBV12-4 to TRBJ1-6; a possible D gene is TRBD1 (5 bases). The V end lost 7 bases, the J end lost 10 bases, and 20 bases lay between the germline ends. The CDR3 contains 15 residues. The CDR3 DNA is TGTGCCAGCAACATAGGGACCGGGGGGAACTCACCCCTCCACTTT. Its protein product is CASNIGTGGNSPLHF.

The CDR3 region is CASSVSGAGTDTQYF. The CDR3 bases are TGTGCCAGCAGCGTTAGCGGGGCAGGCACAGATACGCAGTATTTT. The V call is TRBV7-6, the J call TRBJ2-3; 8 positions match TRBD2. This CDR3 contains 15 residues. V was pared by 5 bases and J by 1 base, with 5 bases of the junction left unmatched. Germline V gene data show CDR1 as SGHVS and CDR2 as FNYEAQ.

This clonotype was seen at least ten times. The gene calls are TRBV12-3 or TRBV12-4 and TRBJ1-1, with 7 bases identical to TRBD1. The CDR3 runs to 13 residues. With 5 bases clipped from V and 5 bases from J, the junction kept 5 bases outside the gene matches. CDR3 in amino acids: CASSSRGTTEAFF. In DNA, the CDR3 is TGTGCCAGCAGTAGCAGGGGGACTACTGAAGCTTTCTTT.